This passage covers 11 T cell receptor beta chains from one sample sequenced in a study of blood T cell repertoires in COVID-19. Libraries were prepared by immunoSEQ multiplex PCR; TCRdb keeps only in-frame clonotypes and omits some of them. The sample holds about 200,000 clones, around three quarters seen once. Sequenced sample: peripheral blood. All receptors derive from a woman between 65 and 79 years old with acute or convalescent COVID-19.

The rearrangement joins TRBV6-5 to TRBJ2-1; TRBD2 matches at 7 bases. Germline CDR1 is MNHEY and CDR2 is SVGAGI. The CDR3 is 13 amino acids. V was clipped by 6 bases and J by 7 bases; unmatched bases: 6. CDR3 in amino acids: CASSGGSGNEQFF. The CDR3 DNA follows: TGTGCCAGCAGCGGGGGGTCCGGGAATGAGCAGTTCTTC.

This clone was counted once. The CDR3 nucleotides read TGTGCCAGCAGTTACTCGACGGCAACAGGGAACCACGAGCAGTACTTC. Translating gives CASSYSTATGNHEQYF. The genes are TRBV6-5 and TRBJ2-7; D is perhaps TRBD1 (6 bases). Trimming left V 0 bases short and J 5 bases short, with 17 bases between. Germline V CDR1 and CDR2: MNHEY, SVGAGI. There are 16 residues in the CDR3.

This rearrangement joins TRBV6-4 to TRBJ2-7, with unresolved D. Germline CDR1 is MRHNA and CDR2 is SNTAGT. Trimming removed 6 bases at V and 7 bases at J, with 13 bases between. This CDR3 is 12 amino acids long. The CDR3 spells CASRGPRWEQYV. The CDR3 DNA reads TGTGCCAGCAGGGGCCCCAGGTGGGAGCAGTACGTC.

This sequence joins TRBV7-8 and TRBJ2-7; D ambiguous. Germline V gene lookup returns CDR1 SGHVS and CDR2 FQNEAQ. The CDR3 runs to 13 residues. Deletions cut 2 bases from V and 2 bases from J, with 7 bases between. CDR3 sequence (DNA): TGTGCCAGCAGCTTAAACAGTGCCTACGAGCAGTACTTC. Translating it yields CASSLNSAYEQYF.

In the case of this clone: The same CDR3 is also encoded by other DNA sequences in this sample. The CDR3 protein is CATSRDRGQETQYF. CDR3 nucleotide sequence: TGTGCCACCAGCAGGGACAGGGGCCAAGAGACCCAGTACTTC. The genes are TRBV15 and TRBJ2-5; 9 bases agree with TRBD1. CDR3 length: 14 residues. The V gene's germline CDR1 is LNHNV and CDR2 YYDKDF (reference sequence). The junction had 0 bases not matched to a gene; V was cut back by 3 bases and J by 1 base.

The rearrangement links TRBV11-2 to TRBJ2-7, with a tentative D call TRBD1 (6 bases). V was clipped by 1 base and J by 3 bases, with 7 bases between them. CDR1 is SGHAT and CDR2 is FQNNGV in the germline V gene. The CDR3 sequence is 13 residues long. CDR3 loop: CASSLGGLYEQYV. The CDR3 DNA is TGTGCCAGCAGCTTAGGGGGGCTCTACGAGCAGTACGTC.

This clone was observed once. This sequence joins TRBV6-5 and TRBJ2-5; D is perhaps TRBD1 (5 bases). This CDR3 is 14 amino acids long. CDR1 is MNHEY, CDR2 SVGAGI, per germline. Deletions cut 2 bases from V and 6 bases from J, with 13 bases between. The CDR3 is CASSYRGSPQTQYF. Here the CDR3 DNA reads TGTGCCAGCAGTTACAGGGGTTCCCCCCAGACCCAGTACTTC.

This chain links TRBV18 with TRBJ2-1, with TRBD1 identical over 9 bases. Germline-derived CDR1 and CDR2 are KGHSH and LQKENI. The CDR3 spans 16 residues. V was pared by 6 bases and J by 0 bases, with 6 bases of the junction left unmatched. The CDR3 sequence is CASSAGQGPSYNEQFF. CDR3 sequence (DNA): TGTGCCAGCTCGGCGGGACAGGGACCCTCCTACAATGAGCAGTTCTTC.

The CDR3 sequence: CAISREDKSEAFF. CDR3 DNA sequence: TGTGCCATCAGCCGGGAGGATAAAAGTGAAGCTTTCTTT. V is TRBV10-3 and J is TRBJ1-1; no clear D. V was shortened by 6 bases and J by 7 bases, with 15 bases between the two germline ends. The germline gives CDR1 ENHRY, CDR2 SYGVKD. The CDR3 is 13 amino acids.

This chain joins TRBV14 and TRBJ2-3; unclear D gene. Deletions cut 0 bases from V and 5 bases from J, with 6 bases between. CDR3 length equals 13 residues. Germline CDR1 and CDR2: SGHDN and FVKESK. The CDR3 region has the DNA TGTGCCAGCAGCCAAGACCCCAGAGATACGCAGTATTTT. Amino acids: CASSQDPRDTQYF.

CDR3 sequence: CASSQDLSGQGNRGELFF. In nucleotides, the CDR3 is TGCGCCAGCAGCCAAGATCTCTCGGGACAGGGGAATCGGGGGGAGCTGTTTTTT. The rearrangement links TRBV4-3 to TRBJ2-2; 10 bases agree with TRBD1. CDR3 size: 18 residues. V shed 0 bases and J 8 bases; nucleotides not matched to a gene: 12. The V gene's germline CDR1 is LGHNA and CDR2 YSLEER.